This TCR beta chain was documented in a study of cytomegalovirus exposure and HLA in healthy donors. Across the study: Most donors, just over 80% of several hundred genotyped, fell in the Caucasian-associated ancestry cluster.

The V end was cut by 2 bases, the J end by 1 base, with 5 bases between. The CDR3 contains 13 residues. CDR1 is MNHEY and CDR2 is SVGAGI in the germline V gene. Amplification used 60 Vbeta primers and 13 Jbeta primers. Profiled with immunoSEQ multiplex PCR; TCRdb holds only in-frame clones, not every one. The sample has around 95,000 clones, less than 80% seen once. Points on this clone: What it recognizes is unknown.

Notes on the study in general: Reports indicated that the classifier achieved high specificity and sensitivity in diagnosing cytomegalovirus status. Apart from CMV serostatus, no immune exposure information was available. There were several of the most significant clusters that appeared linked to common viral pathogens in a later analysis.

This sequence was found in a woman aged 40-49 years in good health and CMV-seropositive. V gene TRBV6-5 combines with J gene TRBJ1-1; unclear D gene. Material: PBMCs. CDR3 coding DNA: TGTGCCAGCAGTTACGCTAGGAACACTGAAGCTTTCTTT. It translates to CASSYARNTEAFF.